This entry is about one TCR beta chain. No cognate antigen has been identified for it. Qualities for individual bases were not recorded, and no much larger clone is one base off. From its cysteine to its phenylalanine, the CDR3 spans 14 amino acids. The sequence is cut down to CDR3 DNA, 42 bases in frame from base 1. CDR1 and CDR2 are read off the germline V gene as SQVTM and ANQGSEA. Between the V and J ends, shortened by 4 bases and 0 bases respectively, the junction contains 13 bases. The sample is drawn from a study of blood T cells in healthy people across ages (dated by TCRdb to 2014 to 2015). In terms of the full investigation: In model experiments, roughly one uniquely barcoded TCR beta cDNA molecule per two T cells was captured by template switching. The study measured age-related changes in TCR beta repertoire diversity using deep sequencing normalized with unique cDNA molecular identifiers. Donors were grouped into four age groups: young (average 16 years), middle-aged (39), aged (roughly 67) and long-lived (less than 85). To avoid experimental bias, donors of different ages were distributed randomly across sequencing lanes. The study analyzed two additional independent replicas of 1 million unique cDNA reads from the same blood draw for two donors, one aged 18 to 29 and one aged 80 or older.

The library was built by means of 5' RACE. Sequencing took place on an Illumina HiSeq 2500. A second PCR of about 6 to 11 cycles was run with a J-beta primer mix and a sample-barcoded 5' primer. A template-switch 5' adaptor carrying 12 random nucleotides introduced a unique molecular identifier onto each TCR beta cDNA molecule. At least 2.5 million CDR3-containing paired-end reads were obtained from each sample. All of the RNA was converted into first-strand cDNA using the Mint cDNA synthesis kit, with a TRBC-specific oligonucleotide serving as the primer. Following uracil-DNA glycosylase treatment, a first 18-cycle PCR with universal primers M1SS and BC2_uni_R was performed on all cDNA. The authors' analysis ran thus. For normalization, 1 million high-quality reads, each with a distinct molecular identifier, were randomly selected from each sample. Reads with shared molecular identifiers were discarded instead of being binned into consensus sequences. MiTCR, set to a Q25 quality threshold and the strictest error-elimination algorithm, was used for CDR3 identification, clonotype clustering and error correction. A nonparametric unseen species model using Euler transformation provided a lower-bound estimate of total TCR beta diversity. The public reads were reprocessed in TCRdb via fastp at Q25 and MiXCR, keeping in-frame beta chains. For every CDR3 protein sequence, its rows merge into one entry that carries the most common genes and DNA. Here the V and J calls rest on TCRdb's processing, not on the authors' analysis. The sample has approximately 800,000 distinct CDR3 sequences on record, around 62% of them singletons. The top ten hold about 27% of the sample.

General findings and caveats noted by the study authors: As age increased, observed TCR beta diversity per million T cells dropped in a roughly linear way, and a significant reduction was already evident by age roughly 36. Bulk unsorted PBMC profiling prevented conclusive comparison of naive and antigen-experienced compartments. The CMV infection status of donors was not known, potentially confounding age-related changes in expanded clonotypes. Compared with the aged group, the long-lived group had more naive CD4+ T cells, fewer expanded clones and increased TCR diversity, suggesting age selection. Estimates of total diversity from one million sequenced T cells were regarded as lower bounds and underestimates. The percentage of naive T cells measured by flow cytometry correlated strongly with observed TCR beta diversity.

The donors were roughly 39 Caucasian individuals from Russia, aged roughly 6 to 100 years, who were systemically healthy. Approximately 9.3 milliliters of peripheral blood were collected from each donor into EDTA-treated Vacutainer tubes. PBMCs were isolated by Ficoll-Paque density-gradient centrifugation, with at least 7 million obtained per sample. Total RNA, at least 6 micrograms per sample, was extracted from PBMCs with Trizol reagent. The percentages of naive CD45RAhigh/CD27high T cells were determined by flow cytometry on a PBMC aliquot from every donor. Recombination connected TRBV29-1 to TRBJ2-7, with TRBD2 tentatively as D gene (6 bases match). The sample consisted of blood. The sequence was collected from a man in his thirties or forties in good health. The DNA reads as follows: TGCAGCGTTGGGCCGGGACTGAGCTCCTACGAGCAGTACTTC. The translation is CSVGPGLSSYEQYF.